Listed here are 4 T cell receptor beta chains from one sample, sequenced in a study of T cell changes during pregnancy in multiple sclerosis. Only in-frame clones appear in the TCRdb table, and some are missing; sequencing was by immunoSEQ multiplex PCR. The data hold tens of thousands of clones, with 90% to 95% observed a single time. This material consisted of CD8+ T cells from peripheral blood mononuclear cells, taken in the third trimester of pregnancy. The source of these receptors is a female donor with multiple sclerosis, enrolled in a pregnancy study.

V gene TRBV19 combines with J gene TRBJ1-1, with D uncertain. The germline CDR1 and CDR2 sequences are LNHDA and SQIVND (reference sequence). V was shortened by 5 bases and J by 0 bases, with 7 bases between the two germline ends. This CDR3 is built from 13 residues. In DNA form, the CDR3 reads TGTGCCAGTAGTGTCGCGATGAACACTGAAGCTTTCTTT. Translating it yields CASSVAMNTEAFF. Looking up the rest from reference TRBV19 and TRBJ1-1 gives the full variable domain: DGGITQSPKYLFRKEGQNVTLSCEQNLNHDAMYWYRQDPGQGLRLIYYSQIVNDFQKGDIAEGYSVSREKKESFPLTVTSAQKNPTAFYLCASSVAMNTEAFFGQGTRLTVV.

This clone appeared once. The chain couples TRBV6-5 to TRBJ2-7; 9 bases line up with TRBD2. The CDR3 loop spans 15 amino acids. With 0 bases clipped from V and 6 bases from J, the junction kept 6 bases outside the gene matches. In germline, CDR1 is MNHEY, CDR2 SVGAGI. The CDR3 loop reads CASSYSGGGAGEQYF. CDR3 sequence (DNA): TGTGCCAGCAGTTACTCTGGCGGGGGGGCAGGCGAGCAGTACTTC.

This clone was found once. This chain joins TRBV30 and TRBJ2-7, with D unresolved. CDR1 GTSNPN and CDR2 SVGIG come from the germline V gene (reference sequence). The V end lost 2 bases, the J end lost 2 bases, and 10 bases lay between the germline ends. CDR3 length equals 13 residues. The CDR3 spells CAWSPGSPYEQYF. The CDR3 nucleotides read TGTGCCTGGAGTCCCGGGTCCCCCTACGAGCAGTACTTC.

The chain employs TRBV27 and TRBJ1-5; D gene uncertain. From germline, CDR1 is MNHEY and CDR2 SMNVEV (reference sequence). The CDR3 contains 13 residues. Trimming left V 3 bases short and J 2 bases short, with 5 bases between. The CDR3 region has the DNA TGTGCCAGCAGTTTGGGCCGCAATCAGCCCCAGCATTTT. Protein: CASSLGRNQPQHF.